Given below is one T cell receptor beta chain in context. V gave up 6 bases and J gave up 6 bases, with 14 bases separating them. The CDR3 extends over 13 amino acids. Germline V gene sequence: CDR1 MNHEY, CDR2 SVGAGI. Clones were read by immunoSEQ multiplex PCR, and TCRdb kept only the in-frame ones, dropping some. The sample shows about 100,000 clones, approximately 90% of them seen only once. This record comes from a study of blood T cell repertoires in COVID-19. Turning to the study itself: Italy, Spain and the United States were the sources of the convalescent and acute COVID-19 samples. In each case, the material was cDNA or gDNA derived from T cells, B-cell-depleted T cells, or PBMCs.

This clonotype originated in a man aged 45-65 years with acute or convalescent COVID-19. This chain uses TRBV6-5 with TRBJ1-1; weak D call: TRBD1 (6 bases). Sequenced input: peripheral blood. The CDR3 spells CASSTGYSPEAFF. The CDR3 DNA sequence: TGTGCCAGCAGCACAGGGTATAGTCCTGAAGCTTTCTTT.